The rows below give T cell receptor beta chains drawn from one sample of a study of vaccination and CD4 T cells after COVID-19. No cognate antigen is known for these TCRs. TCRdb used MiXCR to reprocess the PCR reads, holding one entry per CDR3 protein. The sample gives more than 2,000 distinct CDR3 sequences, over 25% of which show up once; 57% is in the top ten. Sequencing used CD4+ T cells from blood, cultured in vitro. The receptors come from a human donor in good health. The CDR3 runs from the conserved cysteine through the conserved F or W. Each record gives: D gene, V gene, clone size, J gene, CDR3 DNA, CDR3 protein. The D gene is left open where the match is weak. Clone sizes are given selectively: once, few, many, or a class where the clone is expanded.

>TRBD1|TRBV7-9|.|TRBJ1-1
TGTGCCAGCAGCTTAGCGAGGGGACAGGGGGGGCCTGAAGCTTTCTTT
CASSLARGQGGPEAFF
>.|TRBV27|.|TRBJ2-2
TGTGCCAGCAGTTTCCGGGACCTGCCCACCGGGGAGCTGTTTTTT
CASSFRDLPTGELFF
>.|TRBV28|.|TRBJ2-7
TGTGCCAGCGGCAGGCGTTCCTACGAGCAGTACTTC
CASGRRSYEQYF
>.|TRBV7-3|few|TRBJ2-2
TGTGCCAGCAGCTCCGGGAGGACAGGGCCCGGGGAGCTGTTTTTT
CASSSGRTGPGELFF
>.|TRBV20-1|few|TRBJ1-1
TGCAGTGCTAGAGATTTCGGGGGGAGGAACACTGAAGCTTTCTTT
CSARDFGGRNTEAFF
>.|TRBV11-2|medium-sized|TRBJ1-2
TGTGCCAGCAGCTTAGAGGGCTATGGCTACACCTTC
CASSLEGYGYTF
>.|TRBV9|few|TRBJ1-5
TGTGCCAGCAGCACAAACGTAGGGGGACAGCCCCAGCATTTT
CASSTNVGGQPQHF
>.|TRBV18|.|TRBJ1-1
TGTGCCAGCTCACCGTTGTCTGCGAACACTGAAGCTTTCTTT
CASSPLSANTEAFF
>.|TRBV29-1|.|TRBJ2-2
TGCAGCGCCTTTATTGGCACCGGGGAGCTGTTTTTT
CSAFIGTGELFF
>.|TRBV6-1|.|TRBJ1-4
TGTGCCAGCAGCCTACCAATGGGGGAAAAACTGTTTTTT
CASSLPMGEKLFF
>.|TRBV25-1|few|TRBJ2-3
TGTGCCAGCAGTGAATTTCTAGCCTCTAGCACAGATACGCAGTATTTT
CASSEFLASSTDTQYF
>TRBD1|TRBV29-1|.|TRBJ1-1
TGCAGCGTTTCTAAGGCAGGGGGAGCTTTCTTT
CSVSKAGGAFF
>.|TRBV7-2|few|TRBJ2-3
TGTGCCAGCAGCTTTTCTACGCAAGATACGCAGTATTTT
CASSFSTQDTQYF
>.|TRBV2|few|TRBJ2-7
TGTGCCAGCAGTTTTTCGTCCTACGAGCAGTACTTC
CASSFSSYEQYF
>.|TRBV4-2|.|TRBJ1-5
TGTGCCAGCAGCCAATTATTAAGGGGCAGTAATCAGCCCCAGCATTTT
CASSQLLRGSNQPQHF
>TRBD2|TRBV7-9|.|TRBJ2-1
TGTGCCAGCAGCTTAACTAGCGGGGGGGCTTATGAGCAGTTCTTC
CASSLTSGGAYEQFF
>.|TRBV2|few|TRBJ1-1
TGTGCCAGCAGCCGAGGGCAGGGGCTCTCTGAAGCTTTCTTT
CASSRGQGLSEAFF
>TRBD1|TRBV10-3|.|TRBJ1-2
TGTGCCATCAGTGAATGGGACAGATTAGGCCACACCTTC
CAISEWDRLGHTF
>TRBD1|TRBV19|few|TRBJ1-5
TGTGCCAGTAGTCCAGACAGGGGGCTACAGCCCCAGCATTTT
CASSPDRGLQPQHF
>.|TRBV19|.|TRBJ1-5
TGTGCCAGTAGTCCTGGGACAAGCTTCAATCAGCCCCAGCATTTT
CASSPGTSFNQPQHF
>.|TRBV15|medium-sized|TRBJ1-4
TGTGCCACCAGCGGAGGGGGAGCTAATGAAAAACTGTTTTTT
CATSGGGANEKLFF
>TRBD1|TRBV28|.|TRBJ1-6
TGTGCCAGCAGTCCTGACAGGGTACCCCTCCACTTT
CASSPDRVPLHF
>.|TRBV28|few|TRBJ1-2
TGTGCCAGCAGTTTACCTGCGTACTATGGCTACACCTTC
CASSLPAYYGYTF
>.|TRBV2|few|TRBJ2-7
TGTGCCAGCAAATGGGGCGGGGCCTCCTACGAGCAGTACTTC
CASKWGGASYEQYF
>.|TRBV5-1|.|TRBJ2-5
TGCGCCAGCGCCCCCGGGAGCCAAGAGACCCAGTACTTC
CASAPGSQETQYF
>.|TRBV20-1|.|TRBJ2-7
TGCAGTGTCCCGCAGTCCTACGGGCAGTACTTC
CSVPQSYGQYF
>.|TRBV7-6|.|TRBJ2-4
TGTGCCAGCAGCTTAGGGGATGGGGCCAAAAACATTCAGTACTTC
CASSLGDGAKNIQYF
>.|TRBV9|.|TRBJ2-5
TGTGCCAGCAGCGTAGGCCGGACGACCACAGAAGAGACCCAGTACTTC
CASSVGRTTTEETQYF
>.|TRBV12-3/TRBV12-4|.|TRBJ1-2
TGTGCCAGCAGTTTAGGTCAGGGAGGCTATGGCTACACCTTC
CASSLGQGGYGYTF
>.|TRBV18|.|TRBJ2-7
TGTGCCAGCTCACCACCCGGACTACCCTACGAGCAGTACTTC
CASSPPGLPYEQYF
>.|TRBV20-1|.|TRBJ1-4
TGCAGTGCTAAGCTTACAGGGCGGTTTAATGAAAAACTGTTTTTT
CSAKLTGRFNEKLFF
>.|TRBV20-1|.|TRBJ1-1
TGCAGTGCTAGAGGAGGGTCGAACACTGAAGCTTTCTTT
CSARGGSNTEAFF
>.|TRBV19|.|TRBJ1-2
TGTGCCAGTAGCCGGGACCCTAAGGGCCCCTATGGCTACACCTTC
CASSRDPKGPYGYTF
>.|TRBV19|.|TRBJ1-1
TGTGCCAGTAGTCCCGGGACGCTGAACACTGAAGCTTTCTTT
CASSPGTLNTEAFF
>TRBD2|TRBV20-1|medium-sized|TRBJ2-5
TGCAGTGCCACTCCCCCTAGCGGGGGAGTTCAGGAGACCCAGTACTTC
CSATPPSGGVQETQYF
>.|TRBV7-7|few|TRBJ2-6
TGTGCTAGCAGCTCGTCTTCTGGGGCCAACGTCCTGACTTTC
CASSSSSGANVLTF
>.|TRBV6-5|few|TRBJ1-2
TGTGCCAGCAGTTTGGGCTTGACTGATGCTGGCTACACCTTC
CASSLGLTDAGYTF
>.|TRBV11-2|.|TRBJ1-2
TGTGCCAGCAGCTTAGCGGCAGGGACAAATAGGCATGGCTACACCTTC
CASSLAAGTNRHGYTF
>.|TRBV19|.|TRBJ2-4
TGTGCCAGTAGTCCACCGGTAGGCAAAAACATTCAGTACTTC
CASSPPVGKNIQYF
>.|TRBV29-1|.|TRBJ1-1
TGCAGCGTGGCCACGAGGCAGACCCCCTTCATGAACACTGAAGCTTTCTTT
CSVATRQTPFMNTEAFF
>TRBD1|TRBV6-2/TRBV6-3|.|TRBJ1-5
TGTGCCAGCAGCCCCCGGGACAGGGCGAATCAGCCCCAGCATTTT
CASSPRDRANQPQHF
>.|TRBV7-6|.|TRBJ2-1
TGTGCCAGCAGCTTAGGGAGGGTTTGGGATGAGCAGTTCTTC
CASSLGRVWDEQFF
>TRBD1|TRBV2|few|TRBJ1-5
TGTGCCAGCAGTACCGACAGGGTAGGCAATCAGCCCCAGCATTTT
CASSTDRVGNQPQHF
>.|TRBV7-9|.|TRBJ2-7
TGTGCCAGCAGCTCAGCCTGGGCCTGGGGCGGTACCTACGAGCAGTACTTC
CASSSAWAWGGTYEQYF
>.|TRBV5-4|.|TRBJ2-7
TGTGCCAGCAGCGCCGCTACCGGGGTCTCCTACGAGCAGTACTTC
CASSAATGVSYEQYF
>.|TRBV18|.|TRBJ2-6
TGTGCCAGCTCACCCCGCGGATCTGGGGCCAACGTCCTGACTTTC
CASSPRGSGANVLTF
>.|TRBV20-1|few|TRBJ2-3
TGCAGTGCTAGAGGAAGGGTCGCAGATACGCAGTATTTT
CSARGRVADTQYF
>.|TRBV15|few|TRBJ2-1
TGTGCCACCAGCAGAGATCTGAGGCGGGGCTCCTACAATGAGCAGTTCTTC
CATSRDLRRGSYNEQFF
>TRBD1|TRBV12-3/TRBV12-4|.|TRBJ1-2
TGTGCCAGCAGTTTAGGGCAGGGGGTGGGCTATGGCTACACCTTC
CASSLGQGVGYGYTF
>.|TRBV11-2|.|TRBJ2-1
TGTGCCAGCAGCCCTAGCCAGGATATCTCCTACAATGAGCAGTTCTTC
CASSPSQDISYNEQFF
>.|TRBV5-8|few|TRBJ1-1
TGTGCCAGCACCCACAGGTTGAACACTGAAGCTTTCTTT
CASTHRLNTEAFF
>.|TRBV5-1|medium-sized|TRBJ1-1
TGCGCCAGCAGGGATGGGTTGAACACTGAAGCTTTCTTT
CASRDGLNTEAFF
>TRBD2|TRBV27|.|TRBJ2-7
TGTGCCAGCAGCCCTCCGACTAGCGGGCGATACTACGAGCAGTACTTC
CASSPPTSGRYYEQYF
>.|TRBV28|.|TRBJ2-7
TGTGCCAGCAGTTCCGTCATGACAGCGCTTACCTACGAGCAGTACTTC
CASSSVMTALTYEQYF
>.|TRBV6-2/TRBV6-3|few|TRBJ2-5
TGTGCCAGCACAAGCAGGGCTCAAGGGTCCCAGTACTTC
CASTSRAQGSQYF
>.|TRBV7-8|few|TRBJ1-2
TGTGCCAGCAGCTTACTACAAGACGGCGGCTACACCTTC
CASSLLQDGGYTF
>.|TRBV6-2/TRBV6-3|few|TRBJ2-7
TGTGCCAGCAGTTCTTTTATAGCTGGAGGGCAGTACTTC
CASSSFIAGGQYF
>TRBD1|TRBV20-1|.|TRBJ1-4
TGCAGTGCTAGAAATCGGACAGGGTTTGAAAAACTGTTTTTT
CSARNRTGFEKLFF
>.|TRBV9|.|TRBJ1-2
TGTGCCAGCAGCGGCCCCGGGCCTCAGGGAGCCTATGGCTACACCTTC
CASSGPGPQGAYGYTF
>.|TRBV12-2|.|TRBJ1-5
TGTGCAAGTCGCTTCCCGACAGGGGGAGGTCAGCCCCAGCATTTT
CASRFPTGGGQPQHF